What follows describes a single T cell receptor (beta chain). This entry belongs to a study of Ad26.COV2.S vaccination and SARS-CoV-2 variants. The CDR3 loop spans 14 amino acids. Trimming removed 5 bases from V and 2 bases from J; junction bases left unmatched: 4. From germline, CDR1 is SEHNR and CDR2 FQNEAQ (reference sequence). Treatment in this sample: 15 to 20 received Ad26.COV2.S at low or high dose, single or two shots; about 5 received placebo; per-sample allocation not given. Following the first vaccine or placebo injection, samples were taken on day 63. An adult of 18-55 years in Boston served as donor. Sequencing was performed with immunoSEQ multiplex PCR; in TCRdb, only in-frame clones are kept and a portion is missing. The profile shows under 400,000 clones, around 86% of them singletons.

The TCR comes from a person aged 18 to 65 who received the Ad26.COV2.S COVID-19 vaccine or a placebo. This chain connects TRBV7-9 to TRBJ2-7, with 9 bases that match TRBD1. The input for sequencing was peripheral blood, taken in a trial of Ad26.COV2.S vaccine versus placebo. CDR3 residues: CASSRQGDPYEQYF. CDR3 in DNA: TGTGCCAGCAGCCGACAGGGGGACCCCTACGAGCAGTACTTC.